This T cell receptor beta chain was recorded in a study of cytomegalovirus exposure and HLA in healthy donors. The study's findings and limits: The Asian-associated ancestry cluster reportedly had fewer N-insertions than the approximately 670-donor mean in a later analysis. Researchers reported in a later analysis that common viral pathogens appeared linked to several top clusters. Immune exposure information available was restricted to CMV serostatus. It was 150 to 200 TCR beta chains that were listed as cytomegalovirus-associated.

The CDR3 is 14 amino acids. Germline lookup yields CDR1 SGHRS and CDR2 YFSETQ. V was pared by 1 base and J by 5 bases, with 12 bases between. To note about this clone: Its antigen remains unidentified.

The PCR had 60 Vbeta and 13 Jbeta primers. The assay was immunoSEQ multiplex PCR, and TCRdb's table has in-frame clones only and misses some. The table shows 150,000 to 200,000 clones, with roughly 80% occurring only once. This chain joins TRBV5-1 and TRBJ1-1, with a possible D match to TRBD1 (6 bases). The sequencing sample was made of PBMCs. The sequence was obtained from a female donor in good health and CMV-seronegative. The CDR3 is CASSLQTGWTEAFF. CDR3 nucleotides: TGCGCCAGCAGCTTGCAAACAGGGTGGACTGAAGCTTTCTTT.